This T cell receptor beta chain was retrieved from a study of response to subunit inactivated influenza vaccine. This clonotype was observed a single time. The antigen remains unidentified. A single record per CDR3 protein comes from TCRdb applying MiXCR to the RT-PCR reads. The sample has roughly 520,000 distinct CDR3 sequences; approximately 24% are singletons. The CDR3 has 14 amino acids. V was shortened by 6 bases and J by 7 bases, with 15 bases between the two germline ends. Regarding the study as a whole: The authors suggested that few new T cells are recruited per seasonal influenza vaccination.

Sample: CD4+ T cells sorted from PBMCs, taken more than 4 days after vaccination. J is TRBJ2-2 and V is TRBV12-3 or TRBV12-4, with D perhaps TRBD2 (5 bases). This receptor was taken from a man aged 45-65 years who received an inactivated influenza vaccine. In nucleotides, the CDR3 is TGTGCCAGCAGGATCCAGGACTCCCACGGGGAGCTGTTTTTT. The encoded protein is CASRIQDSHGELFF.